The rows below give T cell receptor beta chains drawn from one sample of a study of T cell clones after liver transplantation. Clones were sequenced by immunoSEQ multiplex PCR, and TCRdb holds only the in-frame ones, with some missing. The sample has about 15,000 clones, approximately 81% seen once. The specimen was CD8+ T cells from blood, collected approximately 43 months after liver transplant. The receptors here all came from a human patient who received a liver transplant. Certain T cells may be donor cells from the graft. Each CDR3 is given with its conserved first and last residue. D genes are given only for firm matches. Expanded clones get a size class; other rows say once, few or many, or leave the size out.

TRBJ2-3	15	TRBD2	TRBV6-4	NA	TGTGCCAGCAAGAGGACTAGCGGGGGAGGAGATACGCAGTATTTT	CASKRTSGGGDTQYF
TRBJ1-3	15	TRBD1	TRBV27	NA	TGTGCCAGCAGGCCACAGGGGTACTCTGGAAACACCATATATTTT	CASRPQGYSGNTIYF
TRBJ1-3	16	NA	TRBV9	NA	TGTGCCAGCAGCCCCCGCTCTGACGGATCGGGAAACACCATATATTTT	CASSPRSDGSGNTIYF
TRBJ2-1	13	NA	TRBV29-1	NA	TGCAGCGTTGAAGAAGCTCTGGGTAATGAGCAGTTCTTC	CSVEEALGNEQFF
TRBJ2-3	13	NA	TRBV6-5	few	TGTGCCAGCAGTCCTCCGACGGGGGCCGGCCAGTATTTT	CASSPPTGAGQYF
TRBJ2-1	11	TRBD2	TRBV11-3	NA	TGTGCCAGCAGCCCGGGGGGTGAGCAGTTCTTC	CASSPGGEQFF
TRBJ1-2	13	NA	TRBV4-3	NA	TGCGCCAGCAGCCAAGGACGGTCCTATGGCTACACCTTC	CASSQGRSYGYTF
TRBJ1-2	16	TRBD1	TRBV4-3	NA	TGCGCCAGCAGCCAGGCTTCGACAGGGCTACTATACGGCTACACCTTC	CASSQASTGLLYGYTF
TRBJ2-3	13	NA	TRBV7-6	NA	TGTGCCAGCAGCTTAGATCTATGGAATACGCAGTATTTT	CASSLDLWNTQYF
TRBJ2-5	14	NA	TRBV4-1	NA	TGCGCCAGCAGTCAAGGTCTAGGAGAAGAGACCCAGTACTTC	CASSQGLGEETQYF
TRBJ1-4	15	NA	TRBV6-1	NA	TGTGCCAGCAGTGCCTCGTATGCAACTAATGAAAAACTGTTTTTT	CASSASYATNEKLFF
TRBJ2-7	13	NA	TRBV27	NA	TGTGCCAGCCGTAGAGACAGCTCCTACGAGCAGTACTTC	CASRRDSSYEQYF
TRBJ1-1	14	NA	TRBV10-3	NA	TGTGCCATCAGGCGAGGCAACCCGAACACTGAAGCTTTCTTT	CAIRRGNPNTEAFF
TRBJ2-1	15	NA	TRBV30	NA	TGTGCCTGGAGTTCAACGTTCGTAGGGTCTGATGAGCAGTTCTTC	CAWSSTFVGSDEQFF
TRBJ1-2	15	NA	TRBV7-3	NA	TGTGCCAGCAGCCCAACTCCGACAGGAAACTATGGCTACACCTTC	CASSPTPTGNYGYTF
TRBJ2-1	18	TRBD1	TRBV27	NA	TGTGCCAGCAGTTTAGTTGGTACGGGACAGGGTTCGTACAATGAGCAGTTCTTC	CASSLVGTGQGSYNEQFF
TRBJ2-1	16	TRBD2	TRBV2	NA	TGTGCCAGCAGTGAATTGGGGGGGGACTCCTACAATGAGCAGTTCTTC	CASSELGGDSYNEQFF
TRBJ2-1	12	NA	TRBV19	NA	TGTGCCAGTAGCCCAGGCTACAATGAGCAGTTCTTC	CASSPGYNEQFF
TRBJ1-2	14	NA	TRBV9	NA	TGTGCCAGCAGCGTAGATAAGGTTAACTATGGCTACACCTTC	CASSVDKVNYGYTF
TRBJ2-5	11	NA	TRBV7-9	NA	TGTGCCAGCAGCTCCTCAGATGAGCAGTACTTC	CASSSSDEQYF
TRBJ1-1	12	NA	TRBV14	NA	TGTGCCAGCAGCCCAAGCATGGCGGAAGCTTTCTTT	CASSPSMAEAFF
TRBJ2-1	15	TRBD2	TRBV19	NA	TGTGCCAGTAGTATGATGCTAGCGGGTCTTAATGAGCAGTTCTTC	CASSMMLAGLNEQFF
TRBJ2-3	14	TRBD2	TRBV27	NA	TGTGCCAGCACCGGAACTAGCGACCCTGACACGCAGTATTTT	CASTGTSDPDTQYF
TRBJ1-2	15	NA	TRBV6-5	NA	TGTGCCAGCAGTTACTCGAATGGTCTCCTCTATGGCTACACCTTC	CASSYSNGLLYGYTF
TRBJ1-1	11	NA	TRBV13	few	TGTGCCAGCAGCTTGGGCACTGAAGCTTTCTTT	CASSLGTEAFF
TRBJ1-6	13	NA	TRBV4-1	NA	TGCGCCAGCAGCCAAGGGTCAGTTTCACCCCTCCACTTT	CASSQGSVSPLHF
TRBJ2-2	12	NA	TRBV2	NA	TGTGCCAGCAGTTTGGGGGGCGGGGAGCTGTTTTTT	CASSLGGGELFF
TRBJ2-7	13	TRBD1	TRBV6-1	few	TGTGCCAGCAGGGGGACAGGGGTCGACGAGCAGTACTTC	CASRGTGVDEQYF
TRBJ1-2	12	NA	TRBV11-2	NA	TGTGCCAGCAGCCGGGGGGCGCGTGGCTACACCTTC	CASSRGARGYTF
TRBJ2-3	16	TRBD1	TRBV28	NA	TGTGCCAGCAGTACTTTCGGACAGGGGAGCACAGATACGCAGTATTTT	CASSTFGQGSTDTQYF
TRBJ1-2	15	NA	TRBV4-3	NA	TGCGCCAGCAGCCAAGCGGGAGGGAGCCTCTATGGCTACACCTTC	CASSQAGGSLYGYTF
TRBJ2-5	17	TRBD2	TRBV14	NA	TGTGCCAGCAGCCAGCGATGGCTAGCGGGAGGTCGAGAGACCCAGTACTTC	CASSQRWLAGGRETQYF
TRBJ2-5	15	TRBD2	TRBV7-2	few	TGTGCCAGCAGCTTAGGTCGGGAGGACCAAGAGACCCAGTACTTC	CASSLGREDQETQYF
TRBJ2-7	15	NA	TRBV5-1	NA	TGCGCCAGCAGCTTGGCATGGGGGGCCGGCTACGAGCAGTACTTC	CASSLAWGAGYEQYF
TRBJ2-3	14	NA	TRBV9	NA	TGTGCCAGCAGCGTAGTAGGGGGCACAGATACGCAGTATTTT	CASSVVGGTDTQYF
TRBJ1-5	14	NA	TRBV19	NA	TGTGCCAGTAGTGGACGGGGGAGCAATCAGCCCCAGCATTTT	CASSGRGSNQPQHF
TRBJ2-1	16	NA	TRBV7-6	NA	TGTGCCAGCAGCTTAGGCCCAGATACGACTTTCAATGAGCAGTTCTTC	CASSLGPDTTFNEQFF
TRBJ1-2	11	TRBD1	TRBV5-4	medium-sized	TGTGCCAGCAGCTCGACAGGGTACTACACCTTC	CASSSTGYYTF
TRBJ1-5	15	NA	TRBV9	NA	TGTGCCAGCAGCCCAGGGAGGGATAGCAATCAGCCCCAGCATTTT	CASSPGRDSNQPQHF
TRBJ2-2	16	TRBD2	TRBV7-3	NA	TGTGCCAGCAGCTTAAACGTAGCGGGATACACCGGGGAGCTGTTTTTT	CASSLNVAGYTGELFF
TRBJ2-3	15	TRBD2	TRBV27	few	TGTGCCAGCAGCTCCCCTGGGCGGGGGACAGATACGCAGTATTTT	CASSSPGRGTDTQYF
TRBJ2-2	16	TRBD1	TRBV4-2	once	TGTGCCAGCAGCCAAGTACCAGGGGGCAGGACCGGGGAGCTGTTTTTT	CASSQVPGGRTGELFF
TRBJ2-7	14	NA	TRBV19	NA	TGTGCCAGTAGTTTGACGGGAACCGCCGGGGAGCAGTACTTC	CASSLTGTAGEQYF
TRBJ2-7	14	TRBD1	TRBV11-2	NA	TGTGCCAGCAGCTTAGAGGGGGACAGCTACGAGCAGTACTTC	CASSLEGDSYEQYF
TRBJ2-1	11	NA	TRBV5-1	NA	TGCGCCAGCAGACAGGAGGCTGAGCAGTTCTTC	CASRQEAEQFF
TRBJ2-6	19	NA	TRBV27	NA	TGTGCCAGCAGGGACCGGGACAAAAGATCCCCCTCTGGGGCCAACGTCCTGACTTTC	CASRDRDKRSPSGANVLTF
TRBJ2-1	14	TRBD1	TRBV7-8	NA	TGTGCCAGCAGCCGAACACAGGGGGCCGATGAGCAGTTCTTC	CASSRTQGADEQFF
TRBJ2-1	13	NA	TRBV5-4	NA	TGTGCCAGCAGCTACCGACAGCCCAATGAGCAGTTCTTC	CASSYRQPNEQFF
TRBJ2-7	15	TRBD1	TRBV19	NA	TGTGCCAGTAGTATCTTCGGGACAGGCAATTACGAGCAGTACTTC	CASSIFGTGNYEQYF
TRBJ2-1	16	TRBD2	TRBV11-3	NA	TGTGCCAGCAGCTCTAATATAGCGGGAGTCTACAATGAGCAGTTCTTC	CASSSNIAGVYNEQFF